Below, one T cell receptor (beta chain) is given with its context. What it binds is unknown. With the Oncomine TCR Beta short-read assay, DNA from cultured CD4+ T cells was sequenced. From the PCR reads, TCRdb called clonotypes with MiXCR, one entry per CDR3 protein. The sample lists 20,000 to 25,000 distinct CDR3 sequences, over 25% occurring once. The CDR3 extends over 15 amino acids. J lost 4 bases, V lost 0 bases, and 6 bases had no gene match. Germline assignment: CDR1 SGHVS and CDR2 FNYEAQ. The data were obtained in a study of vaccination and CD4 T cells after COVID-19. The overall study: In the convalescent group, nasal swab PCR was SARS-CoV-2 positive; under ten cases were mild and one severe. Every participant was given two doses of BNT162b2 or mRNA-1273 vaccine.

The time point: late sampling 161 to 241 days after vaccination in a few convalescent patients. Treatment described: approximately nine-day PBMC culture with coronavirus spike peptide pools or control peptides (ViraFEST assay). Using peptide pools, antigen-specific T cells were expanded in ViraFEST before TCRs were sequenced. The sequencing here drew on CD4+ T cells from blood, cultured in vitro, taken about 7 months after SARS-CoV-2 vaccination. The clonotype comes from a human donor who had recovered from COVID-19. V and J are TRBV7-6 and TRBJ2-7; 7 nucleotides line up with TRBD2. The CDR3 loop is CASSLAGGPIYEQYF. The CDR3 DNA follows: TGTGCCAGCAGCTTAGCGGGAGGGCCTATTTACGAGCAGTACTTC.